This TCR beta chain emerged from a study of blood T cell repertoires in COVID-19. About the study: PBMCs, B-cell-depleted T cells, or T cells were the source of the cDNA or gDNA that made up the material.

Authors' analysis steps: Amplifying reference gene primers gave estimates of nucleated cell counts. TCRdb's copy holds only in-frame clones and misses some; the assay was immunoSEQ multiplex PCR. V, J and clone size reflect that table, while D and trimming were determined from the DNA. The table includes 200,000 to 250,000 clones, 65% to 90% detected once. The sample holds a few counts of this clone. V lost 3 bases and J lost 5; bases outside the gene matches: 7. CDR1 and CDR2 from the germline V gene are LNHDA and SQIVND (reference sequence). This CDR3 comprises 15 residues. The chain uses TRBV19 and TRBJ2-7; TRBD2 matches at 10 bases. The sequence was collected from a woman in her fifties or sixties with acute COVID-19. The source material was PBMCs or T cells enriched from blood (not recorded which). CDR3 protein: CASSMVSGGAHEQYF. CDR3 DNA: TGTGCCAGTAGTATGGTGAGCGGGGGGGCCCACGAGCAGTACTTC.